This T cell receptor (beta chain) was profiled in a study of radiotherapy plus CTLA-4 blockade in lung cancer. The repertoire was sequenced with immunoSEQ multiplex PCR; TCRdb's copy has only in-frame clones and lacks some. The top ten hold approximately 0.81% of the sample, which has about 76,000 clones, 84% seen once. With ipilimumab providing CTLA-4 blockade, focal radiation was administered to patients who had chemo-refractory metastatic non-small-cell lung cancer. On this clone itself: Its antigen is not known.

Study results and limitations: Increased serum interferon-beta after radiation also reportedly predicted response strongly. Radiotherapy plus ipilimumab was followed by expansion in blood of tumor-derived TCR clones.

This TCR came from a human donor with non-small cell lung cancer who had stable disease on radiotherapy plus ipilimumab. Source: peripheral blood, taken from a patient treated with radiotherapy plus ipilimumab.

The CDR3 sequence: CASSSEQSSWGGYTF. DNA for the CDR3: TGTGCCAGCAGCTCCGAGCAATCATCTTGGGGGGGCTACACCTTC. The gene calls are TRBV7-2 and TRBJ1-2; perhaps TRBD1 as D (5 bases). The germline V gene has CDR1 SGHTA and CDR2 FQGNSA. V was trimmed by 4 bases and J by 8 bases, leaving 20 bases between them. The CDR3 is 15 amino acids.